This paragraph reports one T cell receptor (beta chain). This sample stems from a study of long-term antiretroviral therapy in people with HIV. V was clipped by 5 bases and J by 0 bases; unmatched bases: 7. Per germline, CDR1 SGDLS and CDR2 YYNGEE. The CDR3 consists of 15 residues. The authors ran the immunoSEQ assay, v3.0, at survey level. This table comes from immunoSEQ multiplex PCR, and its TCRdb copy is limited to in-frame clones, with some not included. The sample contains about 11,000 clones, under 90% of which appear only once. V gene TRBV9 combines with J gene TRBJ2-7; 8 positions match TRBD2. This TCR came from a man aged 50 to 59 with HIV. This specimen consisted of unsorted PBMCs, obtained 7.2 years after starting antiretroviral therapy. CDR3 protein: CASRTGGDYSYEQYF. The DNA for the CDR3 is TGTGCCAGCAGGACGGGGGGGGACTACTCCTACGAGCAGTACTTC.